These T cell receptor beta chains were read from a single sample in a study of cytomegalovirus exposure and HLA in healthy donors. Sequenced by immunoSEQ multiplex PCR; TCRdb stores in-frame clones only, minus some. The sample has 120,000 or so clones, about 90% seen once. The sample consisted of PBMCs. All receptors derive from a woman aged 18-35 years in good health and CMV-seronegative. CDR3s include the opening cysteine and the closing phenylalanine or tryptophan. The order of the fields is D gene, V gene, clone size, J gene, CDR3 DNA, CDR3 protein. A D gene is named only where the DNA matches it firmly. Expanded clones are given a class, and other clones once, few, many or no size at all.

NA	TRBV6-6	NA	TRBJ2-7	TGTGCCAGCAGTTTCCCCGGGATCGGAAACGAGCAGTACTTC	CASSFPGIGNEQYF
TRBD1	TRBV10-3	NA	TRBJ2-4	TGTGCCATCAGTGAGGTTGGACAGGGGACAGGGGAAAAAAACATTCAGTACTTC	CAISEVGQGTGEKNIQYF
NA	TRBV15	NA	TRBJ1-6	TGTGCCACCAGCAACCAAACAGGGATTCTCTATAATTCACCCCTCCACTTT	CATSNQTGILYNSPLHF
NA	TRBV5-6	NA	TRBJ1-2	TGTGCCAGCAGCCCACAGGTTCTAGCTAACTATGGCTACACCTTC	CASSPQVLANYGYTF
NA	TRBV30	NA	TRBJ2-7	TGTGCCTGGAGTAACGGGTTCTCCTACGAGCAGTACTTC	CAWSNGFSYEQYF
TRBD2	TRBV6-4	NA	TRBJ2-1	TGTGCCTCCCGGGGGGGGCTGCTGTCTGAGCAGTTCTTC	CASRGGLLSEQFF
TRBD1	TRBV18	NA	TRBJ2-1	TGTGCCAGCTCACCCGCAGGGGGTGGTAATGAGCAGTTCTTC	CASSPAGGGNEQFF
TRBD2	TRBV11-2	NA	TRBJ2-2	TGTGCCAGCAGCAATGTAGAGCGGGAGCAATTGGGGGAGCTGTTTTTT	CASSNVEREQLGELFF
NA	TRBV5-3	NA	TRBJ2-7	TGTGCCAGAAGCAGGAGGGACAGCCACTACGAGCAGTACTTC	CARSRRDSHYEQYF
NA	TRBV9	NA	TRBJ1-4	TGTGCCAGCAGCGTAGCAATAATTCCGGGGTTCGGAGATGAAAAACTGTTTTTT	CASSVAIIPGFGDEKLFF
TRBD2	TRBV9	NA	TRBJ2-5	TGTGCCAGCAGCGTAGACCTAGCGGGAGTCGGGGAGACCCAGTACTTC	CASSVDLAGVGETQYF
TRBD1	TRBV14	NA	TRBJ2-7	TGTGCCAGCAGCGCCAGGGGGCGAAGGTTCGAGCAGTACTTC	CASSARGRRFEQYF
NA	TRBV6-5	NA	TRBJ2-7	TGTGCCAGCAGTACTGACAGAAGTCAATCCTACGAGCAGTACTTC	CASSTDRSQSYEQYF
NA	TRBV5-4	NA	TRBJ2-2	TGTGCCAGCAGCTCAGGCACCGGGGAGCTGTTTTTT	CASSSGTGELFF
NA	TRBV7-2	NA	TRBJ2-3	TGTGCCAGCAGCTTAGCGGTGGACAAATACACAGATACGCAGTATTTT	CASSLAVDKYTDTQYF
TRBD1	TRBV19	once	TRBJ2-1	TGTGCCAGTAGTGTAACGGGACAGGGGGTATTAAGCTACAATGAGCAGTTCTTC	CASSVTGQGVLSYNEQFF
NA	TRBV18	NA	TRBJ1-1	TGTGCCAGCTCACCATCTTTCCAGACAGGCACTGAAGCTTTCTTT	CASSPSFQTGTEAFF
NA	TRBV12-2	NA	TRBJ2-3	TGTGCAAGTCGCTTATCGGGGGGGCAATTAGATACGCAGTATTTT	CASRLSGGQLDTQYF
TRBD1	TRBV28	NA	TRBJ2-5	TGTGCCAGCAGTCCGCGGCCCACAGGGGTAAGGCAAGAGACCCAGTACTTC	CASSPRPTGVRQETQYF
NA	TRBV13	many	TRBJ2-6	TGTGCCAGCAGCTTAGAGGGGGCTGGGGCCAACGTCCTGACTTTC	CASSLEGAGANVLTF
NA	TRBV28	NA	TRBJ2-2	TGTGCCAGCAGTTTCGGGGGGCGGACCGGGGAGCTGTTTTTT	CASSFGGRTGELFF
TRBD1	TRBV9	NA	TRBJ2-7	TGTGCCAGCTCTCGGACACAGGGGTTTTTTGACGAGCAGTACTTC	CASSRTQGFFDEQYF
NA	TRBV7-9	once	TRBJ2-6	TGTGCCAGCAGCACCCGGACAGGGAGGGGGTCTGGGGCCAACGTCCTGACTTTC	CASSTRTGRGSGANVLTF
NA	TRBV5-5	NA	TRBJ1-1	TGTGCCAGCAGCTTGTACCAGAGCGCTGAAGCTTTCTTT	CASSLYQSAEAFF
NA	TRBV30	NA	TRBJ2-5	TGTGCCTGGAATCGCGGGAAGACTCAAGAGACCCAGTACTTC	CAWNRGKTQETQYF
TRBD1	TRBV30	NA	TRBJ2-7	TGTGCCTGGGGGACAGTCTCCTACGAGCAGTACTTC	CAWGTVSYEQYF
TRBD1	TRBV27	NA	TRBJ1-4	TGTGCCAGCAGTTCAACAGGGGGGTGGGAAAAACTGTTTTTT	CASSSTGGWEKLFF
TRBD1	TRBV4-1	NA	TRBJ2-2	TGCGCCAGCAGCCAAGGACAGGGAGCCACCGGGGAGCTGTTTTTT	CASSQGQGATGELFF
NA	TRBV11-2	NA	TRBJ2-5	TGTGCCAGCAGCTTAGTCTCGGCCGGGGAAGGGACCCAGTACTTC	CASSLVSAGEGTQYF
NA	TRBV5-1	NA	TRBJ1-1	TGCGCCAGCAGCACCCCGGACAGTTTTACGGAAGCTTTCTTT	CASSTPDSFTEAFF
TRBD2	TRBV27	NA	TRBJ2-1	TGTGCCAGCAGTGCATCCGGGACTAGCGTCTACAATGAGCAGTTCTTC	CASSASGTSVYNEQFF
NA	TRBV6-5	NA	TRBJ2-6	TGTGCCAGCAGCCTCACTAGGAACAACGTCCTGACTTTC	CASSLTRNNVLTF
TRBD1	TRBV18	NA	TRBJ1-1	TGTGCCAGCTCACCGGGCCAGGGGGTTACCACTGAAGCTTTCTTT	CASSPGQGVTTEAFF
NA	TRBV20-1	NA	TRBJ2-7	TGCAGTGCTTTTAGCGATGGCGAGCAGTACTTC	CSAFSDGEQYF
TRBD2	TRBV27	NA	TRBJ2-1	TGTGCCAGCAGTTCAATAGCGGGAGGGCCTTATAATGAGCAGTTCTTC	CASSSIAGGPYNEQFF
NA	TRBV7-2	once	TRBJ2-7	TGTGCCAGCAGCCCGACTCGTTCGAGCTCCTACGAGCAGTACTTC	CASSPTRSSSYEQYF
NA	TRBV30	NA	TRBJ2-7	TGTGCCTGGAGTCCAACAGCTGGCGAGCAGTACTTC	CAWSPTAGEQYF
NA	TRBV27	NA	TRBJ2-1	TGTGCCAGCAGTTTATCTAGCGGCAATGAGCAGTTCTTC	CASSLSSGNEQFF
TRBD1	TRBV6-1	once	TRBJ1-1	TGTGCCAGCTCCGGGACAGGCGTGCCCCAAGCTTTCTTT	CASSGTGVPQAFF
TRBD1	TRBV7-2	NA	TRBJ1-6	TGTGCCAGCAGCCACGGACAGGGCATCTATAATTCACCCCTCCACTTT	CASSHGQGIYNSPLHF